This T cell receptor beta chain was captured by sequencing in a study of cytomegalovirus exposure and HLA in healthy donors. With 2 bases removed from V and 2 bases from J, the gap between germline ends came to 12 bases. CDR1 SEHNR and CDR2 FQNEAQ come from the germline V gene (reference sequence). This CDR3 is 15 amino acids long. Assay: immunoSEQ multiplex PCR; the TCRdb copy retains only in-frame clones and omits some. The table includes over 150,000 clones, 70% to 90% detected once. Findings and caveats of the study: The study recorded 160 or so TCR beta chains that were cytomegalovirus-associated.

Turning to this clone: Its antigen remains unknown.

The sample consisted of PBMCs. This TCR derives from a woman aged 25 to 45 in good health and CMV-seronegative. The chain has TRBV7-9 and TRBJ2-5; D gene ambiguous. The CDR3 coding sequence is TGTGCCAGCAGCTTAAAGGGCCCCCAGCAAGAGACCCAGTACTTC. Translating it yields CASSLKGPQQETQYF.